This T cell receptor beta chain was profiled in a study of post-analysis software for immune sequencing data (dated by TCRdb to about 2015). Regarding the complete study: Relapsing-remitting, secondary progressive and progressive-relapsing multiple sclerosis were recorded as disease courses, and subtype annotation was lacking for some patients. Patient repertoires were compared against some twelve previously published healthy control repertoires from donors aged 6 to 25 years. A subset of samples was prepared in parallel using single-end sample barcoding, then pooled and co-amplified after Illumina adapter ligation.

This clonotype appeared a few times. This clone's antigen is unknown. Per-base quality was not reported, and no clone a single base away is much larger than it. The germline V gene (reference sequence) specifies SEHNR as CDR1 and FQNEAQ as CDR2. Including cysteine and phenylalanine, the CDR3 has 15 amino acids. Only CDR3 DNA remains: 45 bases, in frame from the first base. V is cut back by 2 bases and J by 5 bases, with 8 bases in the junction unmatched. Library prep was done by PCR. TCRdb names Illumina HiSeq 2500 as the instrument used. To reduce PCR and sequencing biases, unique molecular identifiers were built into the TCR beta cDNA libraries. Per 1 to 10 million input T cells, 500,000 or so cDNA molecules were obtained, such that each molecule approximated one T cell. The patient libraries were prepared and sequenced with the same protocol used for the earlier healthy control dataset. Within a given batch, samples were prepared together, multiplexed and sequenced on the same HiSeq lane. Regarding the original processing steps: Raw barcoded reads were processed with MIGEC, discarding single-read molecular identifier groups before consensus assembly and CDR3 extraction. Clonotype tables were post-analysed with VDJtools, normalizing diversity by down-sampling all datasets to the smallest sample size. To correct batch-related cross-sample contamination, repertoire overlap clustering matched CDR3 amino acid sequences but not nucleotide sequences. Through fastp at Q25 and MiXCR, TCRdb rebuilt clones from the public reads, retaining in-frame beta chains. All rows with the same CDR3 protein become a single entry with the most common DNA and genes. The authors' filters were not applied to this entry. This sample lists roughly 580,000 distinct CDR3 sequences; 40% to 50% were detected once. The top ten hold more than 1.5% of the sample.

Summary of the overall study and its limitations: Significantly lower normalized Chao1 diversity was found in multiple sclerosis patients than in controls, suggesting substantial peripheral T-cell clonal expansion. The control group was slightly older than the multiple sclerosis patient group. When samples were clustered directly using the F measure, samples prepared in the same batch co-clustered strongly, which prompted a batch-effect correction. Patients showed significantly higher frequencies than controls for five TRBV segments, among them TRBV5-6, TRBV5-1 and TRBV20-1.

TCR beta repertoires were profiled from peripheral blood of 13 young patients with multiple sclerosis to demonstrate the VDJtools post-analysis software. The multiple sclerosis patients were children and adolescents between roughly 6 and 16 years of age. The chain is made from TRBV7-9 and TRBJ2-5, and TRBD1 matches 7 of the central bases. The sequenced material came from blood. The origin of this receptor is a girl aged 10 to 17 with multiple sclerosis. The bases are TGTGCCAGCAGCTTAATCGCCTCCAGGGGGGAGACCCAGTACTTC. Its protein is CASSLIASRGETQYF.